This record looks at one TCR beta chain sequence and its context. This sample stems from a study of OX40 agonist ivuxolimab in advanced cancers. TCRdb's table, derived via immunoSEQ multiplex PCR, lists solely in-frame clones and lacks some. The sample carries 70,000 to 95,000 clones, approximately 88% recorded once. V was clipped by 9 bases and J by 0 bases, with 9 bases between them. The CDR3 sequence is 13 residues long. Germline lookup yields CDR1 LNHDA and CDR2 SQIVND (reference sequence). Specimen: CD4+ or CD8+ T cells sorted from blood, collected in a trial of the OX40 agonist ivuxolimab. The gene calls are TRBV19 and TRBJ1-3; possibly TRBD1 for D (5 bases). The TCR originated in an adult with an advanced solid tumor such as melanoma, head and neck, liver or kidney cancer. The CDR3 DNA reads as TGTGCCAGCCAGACAGTCTCTGGAAACACCATATATTTT. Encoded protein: CASQTVSGNTIYF.